This record looks at one T cell receptor beta chain sequence and its context. What it recognizes is unknown. At one of its ends the junction is not consistent with the germline gene, which may arise from a read error. The germline gives CDR1 SEHNR, CDR2 FQNEAQ (reference sequence). This CDR3 comprises 12 residues. The data stem from a study of cytomegalovirus exposure and HLA in healthy donors. PCR employed 60 Vbeta and 13 Jbeta primers. Using immunoSEQ multiplex PCR, the repertoire was profiled, and TCRdb retains in-frame clones only, with some absent. Here the sample spans approximately 110,000 clones, about four fifths being singletons. Overall study results and limits: The study labeled roughly 160 TCR beta chains cytomegalovirus-associated. The authors excluded some V segments, including TRBV6-2 and TRBV6-3, as indistinguishable. Upon later analysis, TCR association rates were observed to vary by HLA locus, being highest for DRB1 and lowest for HLA-C. A link between a missense DCLRE1C variant and TCR beta V- and J-gene trimming emerged from a later analysis.

V is TRBV7-9 and J is TRBJ1-2; 8 nucleotides line up with TRBD1. The TCR was taken from a man aged 40-49 years in good health and CMV-seronegative. The sample consisted of PBMCs. DNA for the CDR3: TGTTCCAGCAGCTGGACAGGGACTGGCTACACCTTC. It translates to CSSSWTGTGYTF.